The T cell receptor beta chain described here comes from a study of metastatic and nonmetastatic thyroid tumors. In the study overall: Comparison of repertoires was carried out across blood and tumor or nodule tissue from malignant and benign thyroid patients.

In the original processing: The study took CDR3 differences across clinicopathological groups and made a distant-metastasis classifier for papillary thyroid cancer from them. TCRdb used MiXCR to call clones anew from the PCR reads. V and J calls and clone size were set by TCRdb, not the authors. The sample comprises under 40,000 clones, about 18% of which are singletons, and around 6.6% rests with the top ten. Study observations and caveats: Malignant thyroid tumors reportedly had TCR beta diversity that was significantly higher than in benign nodules, in blood and tumor.

Each patient came to thyroid surgery without any prior treatment (of any kind). Turning to this clone: What it binds is not known.

This clonotype was obtained from a male donor with papillary thyroid cancer or a benign thyroid nodule (not recorded which). Some clones in this sample may be carry-over from other donors' samples. The sample taken for sequencing was blood.

CDR3 coding DNA: TGTGCCAGCAGTGCAGCATGGCTGTACGAGCAGTACTTC. Its protein is CASSAAWLYEQYF. This rearrangement joins TRBV27 to TRBJ2-7, with D unresolved. Germline V gene lookup returns CDR1 MNHEY and CDR2 SMNVEV (reference sequence). The CDR3 loop spans 13 amino acids. V shed 5 bases and J shed 4 bases, with 12 bases lying between them.